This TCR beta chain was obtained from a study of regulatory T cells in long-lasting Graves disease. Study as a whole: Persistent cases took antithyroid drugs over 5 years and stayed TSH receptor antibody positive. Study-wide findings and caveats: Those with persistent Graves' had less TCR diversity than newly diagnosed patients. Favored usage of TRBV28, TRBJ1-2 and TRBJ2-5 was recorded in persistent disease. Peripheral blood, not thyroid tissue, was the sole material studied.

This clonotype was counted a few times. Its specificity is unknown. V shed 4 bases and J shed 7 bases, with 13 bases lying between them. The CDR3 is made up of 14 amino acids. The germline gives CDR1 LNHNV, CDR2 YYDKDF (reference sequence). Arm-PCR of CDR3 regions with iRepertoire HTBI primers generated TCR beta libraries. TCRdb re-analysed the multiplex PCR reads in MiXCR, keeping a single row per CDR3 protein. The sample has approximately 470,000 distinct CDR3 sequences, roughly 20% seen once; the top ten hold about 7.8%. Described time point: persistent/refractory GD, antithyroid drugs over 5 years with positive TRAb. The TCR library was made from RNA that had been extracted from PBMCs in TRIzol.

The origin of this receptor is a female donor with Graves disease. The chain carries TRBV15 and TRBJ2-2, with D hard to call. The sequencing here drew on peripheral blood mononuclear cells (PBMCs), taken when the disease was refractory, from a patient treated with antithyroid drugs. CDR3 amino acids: CATSTDILGGELFF. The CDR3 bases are TGTGCCACCAGCACCGATATTTTAGGCGGGGAGCTGTTTTTT.